This T cell receptor (beta chain) was identified during a study of early T cells in non-severe SARS-CoV-2 infection. The V end was cut by 0 bases, the J end by 4 bases, with 13 bases between. The germline V gene encodes CDR1 SGHRS and CDR2 YFSETQ. This CDR3 is built from 16 residues. Individual cDNA molecules were tagged with unique molecular identifiers. TCRdb recomputed calls from the 5' RACE reads with MiXCR, one row per CDR3 protein. The table records 70,000 to 95,000 distinct CDR3 sequences, about 14% of them present only once. The V gene is TRBV5-1, the J gene TRBJ1-4; possible D gene TRBD1, 6 bases. The sequencing input was whole blood. The TCR sequence derives from an adult who was a healthcare worker with PCR-confirmed SARS-CoV-2 infection or an uninfected control (not recorded which). CDR3 in DNA: TGCGCCAGCAGCTTGGCCTCTCAGGGGATTAATGAAAAACTGTTTTTT. It codes for CASSLASQGINEKLFF.